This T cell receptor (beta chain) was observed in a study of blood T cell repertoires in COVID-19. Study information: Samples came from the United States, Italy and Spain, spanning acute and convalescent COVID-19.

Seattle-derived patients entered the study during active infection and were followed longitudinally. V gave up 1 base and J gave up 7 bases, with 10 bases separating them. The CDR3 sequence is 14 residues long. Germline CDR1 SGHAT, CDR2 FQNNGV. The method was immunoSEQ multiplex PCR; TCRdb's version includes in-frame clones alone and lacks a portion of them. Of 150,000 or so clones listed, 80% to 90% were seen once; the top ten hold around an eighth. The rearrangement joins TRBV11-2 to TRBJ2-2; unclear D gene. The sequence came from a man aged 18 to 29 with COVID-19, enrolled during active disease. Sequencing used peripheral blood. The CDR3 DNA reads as TGTGCCAGCAGCTTAGTCCCAGGTAGCGGGGAGCTGTTTTTT. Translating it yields CASSLVPGSGELFF.